This TCR beta chain was captured in a study of identical twins. The CDR3 loop spans 16 amino acids. J gave up 4 bases and V 5 bases, and 8 bases lay outside the gene matches. One entry per CDR3 protein, called by TCRdb with MiXCR from the 5' RACE reads. The table shows around 1.7 million distinct CDR3 sequences, with less than 35% occurring only once. J is TRBJ2-3 and V is TRBV12-3 or TRBV12-4; 11 bases match TRBD2. This TCR was recovered from a newborn girl in good health. Input material: cord blood. The CDR3 DNA sequence: TGTGCCAGCAGTCCTCGACTAGCGGGACGGCCAGATACGCAGTATTTT. Amino acids: CASSPRLAGRPDTQYF.